The 3 T cell receptor beta chains listed next were all sequenced from one sample in a study of shared clonotypes between healthy human individuals. Using immunoSEQ multiplex PCR, the repertoire was profiled, and TCRdb retains in-frame clones only, with some absent. The sample has about 2.4 million clones; approximately 92% are singletons. Material: naive CD4+ T cells sorted from blood. Subset denoted: CD45RA+ positively selected. The receptors derive from a man aged 18-30 years in good health.

The V call is TRBV18, the J call TRBJ2-2; maybe TRBD1 (5 bases). The V gene lost 5 bases and the J gene lost 4 bases, with 14 bases spanning the gap. This CDR3 has 15 residues. The germline CDR1 and CDR2 sequences are KGHSH and LQKENI. The DNA of the CDR3 is TGTGCCAGCTCATCGCAGGGTTTGACCACCGGGGAGCTGTTTTTT. Protein: CASSSQGLTTGELFF.

V is TRBV4-2 and J is TRBJ1-5, with a possible D match to TRBD1 (6 bases). Trimming took 0 bases from V and 4 from J, leaving 13 bases between them. CDR3 length: 16 residues. Germline loops: CDR1 LGHNA, CDR2 YNFKEQ. This CDR3 is CASSQEGAGGNQPQHF. As DNA, the CDR3 is TGTGCCAGCAGCCAAGAGGGGGCAGGAGGTAATCAGCCCCAGCATTTT.

To note about this clone: Other DNA sequences in this sample translate to the same CDR3. This rearrangement joins TRBV5-1 to TRBJ1-2; 7 bases fit TRBD1. Trimming at V came to 4 bases and at J to 4 bases, leaving 7 bases not matched to a gene. Per germline, CDR1 SGHRS and CDR2 YFSETQ. The CDR3 spans 14 residues. The CDR3, as DNA: TGCGCCAGCAGCCCCGGGACAGACCCCTATGGCTACACCTTC. This codes for CASSPGTDPYGYTF.